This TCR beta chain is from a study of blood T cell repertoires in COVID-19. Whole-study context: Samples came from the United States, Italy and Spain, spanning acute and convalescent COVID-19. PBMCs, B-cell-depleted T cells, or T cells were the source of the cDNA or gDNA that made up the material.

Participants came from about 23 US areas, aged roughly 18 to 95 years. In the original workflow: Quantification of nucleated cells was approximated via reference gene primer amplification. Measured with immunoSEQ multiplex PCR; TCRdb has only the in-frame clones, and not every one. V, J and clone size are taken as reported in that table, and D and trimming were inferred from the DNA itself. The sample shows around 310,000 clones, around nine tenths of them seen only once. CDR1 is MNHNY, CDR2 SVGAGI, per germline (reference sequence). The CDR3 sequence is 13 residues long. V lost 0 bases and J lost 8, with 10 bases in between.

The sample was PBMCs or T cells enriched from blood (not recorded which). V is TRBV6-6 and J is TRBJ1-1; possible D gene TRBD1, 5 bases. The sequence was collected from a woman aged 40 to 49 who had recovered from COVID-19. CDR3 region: CASSYSPQGEAFF. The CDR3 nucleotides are TGTGCCAGCAGTTACTCTCCCCAGGGCGAAGCTTTCTTT.